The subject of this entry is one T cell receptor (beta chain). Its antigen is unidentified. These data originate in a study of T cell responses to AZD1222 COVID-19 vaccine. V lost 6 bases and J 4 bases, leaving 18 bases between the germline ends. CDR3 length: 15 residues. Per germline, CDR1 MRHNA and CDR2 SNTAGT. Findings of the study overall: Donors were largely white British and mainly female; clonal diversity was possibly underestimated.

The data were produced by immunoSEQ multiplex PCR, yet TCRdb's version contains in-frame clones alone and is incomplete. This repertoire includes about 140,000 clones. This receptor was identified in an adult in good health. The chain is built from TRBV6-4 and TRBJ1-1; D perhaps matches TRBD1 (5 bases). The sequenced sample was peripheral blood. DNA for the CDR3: TGTGCCAGCAGACCCACCCGAGAGGGGCGCACTGAAGCTTTCTTT. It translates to CASRPTREGRTEAFF.